This record looks at one T cell receptor beta chain sequence and its context. Its antigen is not identified. Each of the patients experienced relapse following autologous stem cell transplantation, and their brentuximab vedotin exposure differed. This sample stems from a study of PD-1 blockade in classical Hodgkin lymphoma. TCRdb's table, derived via immunoSEQ multiplex PCR, lists solely in-frame clones and lacks some. Of 70,000 to 80,000 clones in the sample, about 93% were seen once. Study-wide results and caveats: TCR diversity at baseline was reported to be reduced in newly diagnosed patients relative to healthy donors.

The CDR3 runs 16 residues. The germline V gene encodes CDR1 SGHNT and CDR2 YYREEE (reference sequence). V was cut by 4 bases and J by 0 bases, with 14 bases left in between. The TCR sequence derives from a human donor with classical Hodgkin lymphoma. The gene calls are TRBV5-4 and TRBJ1-3, with D possibly TRBD1 on 5 matching bases. This specimen was peripheral blood mononuclear cells (PBMCs), taken at baseline. CDR3 protein: CASSAGLQSSGNTIYF. The CDR3 DNA follows: TGTGCCAGCAGCGCGGGACTTCAGAGCTCTGGAAACACCATATATTTT.